This T cell receptor (beta chain) was found in a study of T cells in women clearing cervical HPV infection. Whole-study context: Donors had HPV16-related CIN3 or worse; 2 had invasive cancer. No precancer developed; the control's incident HPV16 infection cleared within 12 months. General observations from the study: It is unknown whether associations predate infection; no effector/memory or HPV-specific sorting.

CDR3 length: 15 amino acids. The junction had 5 bases not matched to a gene; V was cut back by 0 bases and J by 7 bases. Germline V gene sequence: CDR1 SGDLS, CDR2 YYNGEE. About this clone: Its antigen remains unknown. The read falls 3 residues short of the CDR3 end, and the missing part is taken from the germline J gene.

Libraries were prepared by immunoSEQ multiplex PCR; TCRdb keeps only in-frame clonotypes and omits some of them. In total, the table holds 9,000 to 15,000 clones. The V gene is TRBV9, the J gene TRBJ1-3; 9 nucleotides match TRBD1. The sequencing sample was made of blood buffy coat. The source is a woman aged 18 to 69 with a cervical HPV16 infection that either progressed to CIN3+ or cleared (not recorded which). The CDR3 loop is CASSVGPDRGNTIYF. The covered CDR3 bases are TGTGCCAGCAGCGTAGGACCAGACAGGGGGAACACC.